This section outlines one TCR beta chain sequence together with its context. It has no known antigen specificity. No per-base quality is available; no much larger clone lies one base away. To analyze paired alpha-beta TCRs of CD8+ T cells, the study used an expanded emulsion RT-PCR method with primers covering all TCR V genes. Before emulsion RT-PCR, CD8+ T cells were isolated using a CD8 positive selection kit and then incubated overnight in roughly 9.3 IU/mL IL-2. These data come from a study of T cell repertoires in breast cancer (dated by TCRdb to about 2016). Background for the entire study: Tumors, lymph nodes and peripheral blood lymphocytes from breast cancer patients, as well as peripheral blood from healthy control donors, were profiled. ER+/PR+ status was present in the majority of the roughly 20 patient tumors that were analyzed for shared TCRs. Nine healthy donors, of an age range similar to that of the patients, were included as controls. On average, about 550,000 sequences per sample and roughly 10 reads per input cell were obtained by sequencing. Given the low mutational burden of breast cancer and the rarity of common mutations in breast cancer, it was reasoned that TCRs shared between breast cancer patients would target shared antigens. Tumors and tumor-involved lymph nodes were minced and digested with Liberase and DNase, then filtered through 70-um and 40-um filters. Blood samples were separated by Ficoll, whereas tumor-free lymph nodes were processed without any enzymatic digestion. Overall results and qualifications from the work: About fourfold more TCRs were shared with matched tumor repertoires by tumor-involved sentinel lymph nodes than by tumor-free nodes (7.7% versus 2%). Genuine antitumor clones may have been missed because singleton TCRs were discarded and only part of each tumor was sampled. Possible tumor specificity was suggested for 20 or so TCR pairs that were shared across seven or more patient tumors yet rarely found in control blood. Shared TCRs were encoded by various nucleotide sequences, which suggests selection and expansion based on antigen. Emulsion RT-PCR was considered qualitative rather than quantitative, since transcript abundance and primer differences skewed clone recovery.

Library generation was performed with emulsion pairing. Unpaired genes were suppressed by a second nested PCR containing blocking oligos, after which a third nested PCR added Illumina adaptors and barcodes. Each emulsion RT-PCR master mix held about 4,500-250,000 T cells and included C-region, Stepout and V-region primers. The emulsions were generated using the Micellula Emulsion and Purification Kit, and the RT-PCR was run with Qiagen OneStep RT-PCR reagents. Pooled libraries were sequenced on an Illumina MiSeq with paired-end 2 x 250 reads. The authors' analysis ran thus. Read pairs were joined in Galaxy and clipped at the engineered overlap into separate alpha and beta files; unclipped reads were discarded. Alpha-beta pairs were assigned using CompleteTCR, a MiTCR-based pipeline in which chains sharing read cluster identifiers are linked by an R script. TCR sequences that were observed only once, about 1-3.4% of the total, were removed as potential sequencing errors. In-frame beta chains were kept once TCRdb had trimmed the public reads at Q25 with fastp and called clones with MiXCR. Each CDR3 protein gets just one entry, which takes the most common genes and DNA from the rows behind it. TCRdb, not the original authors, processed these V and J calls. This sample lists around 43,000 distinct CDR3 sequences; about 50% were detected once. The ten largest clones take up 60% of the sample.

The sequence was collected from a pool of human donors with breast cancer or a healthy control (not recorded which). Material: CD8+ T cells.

The CDR3 in this case is CASSPEGREAYNEQFF. Here is the DNA: TGTGCCAGCTCACCCGAAGGGCGGGAGGCCTACAATGAGCAGTTCTTC. The sequence is built from TRBV18 and TRBJ2-1; 8 central nucleotides agree with TRBD2. From V the trimming removes 3 bases and from J it removes 2 bases, while the gene matches leave 6 bases of the junction unaccounted for. Taken from the germline V gene, the CDR1 and CDR2 loops are KGHSH and LQKENI. The CDR3 starts with the cysteine, ends with the phenylalanine, and has 16 residues. CDR3 DNA is the only sequence kept; it has 48 bases, read in frame from the first base.